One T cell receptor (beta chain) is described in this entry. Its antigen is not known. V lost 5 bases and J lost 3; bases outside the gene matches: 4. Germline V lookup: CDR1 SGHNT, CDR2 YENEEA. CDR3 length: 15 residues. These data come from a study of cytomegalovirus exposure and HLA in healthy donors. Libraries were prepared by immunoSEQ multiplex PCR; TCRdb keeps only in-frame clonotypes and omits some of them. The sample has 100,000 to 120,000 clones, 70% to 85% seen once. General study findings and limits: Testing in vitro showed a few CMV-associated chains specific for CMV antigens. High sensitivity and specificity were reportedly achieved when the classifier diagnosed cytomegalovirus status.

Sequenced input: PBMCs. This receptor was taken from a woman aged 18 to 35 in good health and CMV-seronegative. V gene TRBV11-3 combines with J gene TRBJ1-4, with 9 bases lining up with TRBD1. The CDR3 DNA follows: TGTGCCAGCAGCCTCGGGACAGGGCCTAATGAAAAACTGTTTTTT. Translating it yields CASSLGTGPNEKLFF.